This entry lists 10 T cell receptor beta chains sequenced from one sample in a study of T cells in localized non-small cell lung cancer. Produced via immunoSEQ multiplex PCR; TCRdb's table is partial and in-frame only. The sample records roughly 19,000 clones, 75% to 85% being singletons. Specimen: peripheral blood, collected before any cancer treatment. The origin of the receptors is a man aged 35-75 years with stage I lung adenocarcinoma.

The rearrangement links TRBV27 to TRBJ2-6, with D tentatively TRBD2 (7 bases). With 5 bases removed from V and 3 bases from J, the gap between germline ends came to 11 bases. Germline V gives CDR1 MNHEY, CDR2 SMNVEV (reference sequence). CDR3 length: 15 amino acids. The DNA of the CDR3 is TGTGCCAGCAGTCCGGGGGGCATTGGGGCCAACGTCCTGACTTTC. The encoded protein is CASSPGGIGANVLTF.

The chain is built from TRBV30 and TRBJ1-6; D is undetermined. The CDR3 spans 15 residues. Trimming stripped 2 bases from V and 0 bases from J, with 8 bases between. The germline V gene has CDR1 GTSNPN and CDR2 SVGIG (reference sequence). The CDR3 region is CAWSSQSSYNSPLHF. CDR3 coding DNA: TGTGCCTGGAGTTCACAGAGCTCCTATAATTCACCCCTCCACTTT.

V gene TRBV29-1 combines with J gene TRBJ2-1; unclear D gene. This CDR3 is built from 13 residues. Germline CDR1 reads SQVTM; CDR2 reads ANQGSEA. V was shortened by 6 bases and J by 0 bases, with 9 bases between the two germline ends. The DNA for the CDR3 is TGCAGCGTGGACCGAAGCTCCTACAATGAGCAGTTCTTC. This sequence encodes CSVDRSSYNEQFF.

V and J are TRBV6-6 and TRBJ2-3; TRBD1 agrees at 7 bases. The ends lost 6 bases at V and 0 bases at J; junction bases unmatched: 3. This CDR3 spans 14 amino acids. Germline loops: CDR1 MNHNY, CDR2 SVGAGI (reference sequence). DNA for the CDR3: TGTGCCAGCAGGTCGACAGGGAGCACAGATACGCAGTATTTT. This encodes CASRSTGSTDTQYF.

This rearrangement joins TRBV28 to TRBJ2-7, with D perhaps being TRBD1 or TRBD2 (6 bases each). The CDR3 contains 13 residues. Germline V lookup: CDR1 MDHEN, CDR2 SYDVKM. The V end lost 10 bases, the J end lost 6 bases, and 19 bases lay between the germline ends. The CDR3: CATEEGVRREQYF. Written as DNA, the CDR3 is TGTGCCACTGAGGAGGGGGTTCGTCGCGAGCAGTACTTC.

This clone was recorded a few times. This chain's CDR3 is CASSPGAPGKAFF. DNA for the CDR3: TGCGCCAGCAGCCCCGGGGCCCCTGGGAAAGCTTTCTTT. The chain uses TRBV10-2 and TRBJ1-1; TRBD1 might be the D (5 bases). The V gene's germline CDR1 is WSHSY and CDR2 SAAADI. The CDR3 runs to 13 residues. V lost 6 bases and J lost 9, with 17 bases in between.

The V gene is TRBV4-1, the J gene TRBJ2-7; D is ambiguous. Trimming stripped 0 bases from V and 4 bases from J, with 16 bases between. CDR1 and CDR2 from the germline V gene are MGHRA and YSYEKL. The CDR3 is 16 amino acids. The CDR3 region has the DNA TGCGCCAGCAGCCAAGATGATATTGGCAGATATTACGAGCAGTACTTC. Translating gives CASSQDDIGRYYEQYF.

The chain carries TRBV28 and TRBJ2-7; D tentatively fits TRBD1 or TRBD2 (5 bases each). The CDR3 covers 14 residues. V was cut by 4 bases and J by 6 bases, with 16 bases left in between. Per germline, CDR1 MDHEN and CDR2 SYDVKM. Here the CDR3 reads CASSSPGSSGEQYF. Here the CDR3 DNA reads TGTGCCAGCAGTTCTCCAGGGAGTAGTGGCGAGCAGTACTTC.

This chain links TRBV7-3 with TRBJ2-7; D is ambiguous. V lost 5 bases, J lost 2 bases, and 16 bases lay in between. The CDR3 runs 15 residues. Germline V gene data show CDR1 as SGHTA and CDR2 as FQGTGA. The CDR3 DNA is TGTGCCAGCAGCAAAGGGTCTGTAGGAACCTACGAGCAGTACTTC. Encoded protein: CASSKGSVGTYEQYF.

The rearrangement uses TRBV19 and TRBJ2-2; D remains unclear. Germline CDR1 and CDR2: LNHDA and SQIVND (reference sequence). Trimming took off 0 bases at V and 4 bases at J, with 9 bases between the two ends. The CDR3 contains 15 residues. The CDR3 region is CASSIDSGGTGELFF. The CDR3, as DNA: TGTGCCAGTAGTATAGATTCAGGTGGCACCGGGGAGCTGTTTTTT.